The T cell receptor beta chain under discussion was sequenced for a study of blood T cell repertoires in COVID-19. In the study overall: T cells, B-cell-depleted T cells, or PBMCs supplied cDNA or gDNA.

Clones were read by immunoSEQ multiplex PCR, and TCRdb kept only the in-frame ones, dropping some. Of some 220,000 clones in the sample, just under 85% were seen once. The CDR3 contains 15 residues. Germline CDR1 and CDR2: MDHEN and SYDVKM. Trimming stripped 3 bases from V and 2 bases from J, with 11 bases between. The sequenced sample was PBMCs or T cells enriched from blood (not recorded which). The clonotype originates from a woman aged 40 to 55 with acute COVID-19. V gene TRBV28 combines with J gene TRBJ2-1; no definite D call. In nucleotides, the CDR3 is TGTGCCAGCAGTTTCGGAGTAAGTCCCTACAATGAGCAGTTCTTC. Protein product: CASSFGVSPYNEQFF. The full variable domain, with the rest looked up from reference TRBV28 and TRBJ2-1, is DVKVTQSSRYLVKRTGEKVFLECVQDMDHENMFWYRQDPGLGLRLIYFSYDVKMKEKGDIPEGYSVSREKKERFSLILESASTNQTSMYLCASSFGVSPYNEQFFGPGTRLTVL.